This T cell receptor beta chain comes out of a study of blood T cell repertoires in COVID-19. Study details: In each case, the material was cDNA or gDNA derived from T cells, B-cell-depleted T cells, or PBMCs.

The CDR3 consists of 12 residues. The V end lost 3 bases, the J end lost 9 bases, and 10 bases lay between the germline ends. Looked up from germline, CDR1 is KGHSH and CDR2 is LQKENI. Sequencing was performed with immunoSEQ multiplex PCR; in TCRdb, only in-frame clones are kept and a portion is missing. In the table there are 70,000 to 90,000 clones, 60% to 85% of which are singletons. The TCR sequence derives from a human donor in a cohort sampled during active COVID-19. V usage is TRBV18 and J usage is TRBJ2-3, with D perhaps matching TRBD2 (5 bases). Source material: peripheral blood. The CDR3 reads CASSPSPGTQYF. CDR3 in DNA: TGTGCCAGCTCACCCTCACCGGGGACGCAGTATTTT. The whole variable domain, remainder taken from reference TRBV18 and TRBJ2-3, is NAGVMQNPRHLVRRRGQEARLRCSPMKGHSHVYWYRQLPEEGLKFMVYLQKENIIDESGMPKERFSAEFPKEGPSILRIQQVVRGDSAAYFCASSPSPGTQYFGPGTRLTVL.